This paragraph covers one T cell receptor beta chain sequence. The antigen remains unidentified. Scientists ran DNA taken from cultured CD4+ T cells through the Oncomine TCR Beta short-read assay for sequencing. TCRdb re-called the PCR reads through MiXCR, storing one row per CDR3 protein. The data contain 11,000 or so distinct CDR3 sequences, around 40% of them singletons. The data belong to a study of vaccination and CD4 T cells after COVID-19. Study-wide context: Post-vaccination samples were procured at a median of approximately 72 days following dose two (range 14 to 241).

The ends were cut back, 4 bases at V and 7 bases at J, with 10 bases in the middle. The CDR3 sequence is 13 residues long. From germline, CDR1 is WSHSY and CDR2 SAAADI. Study-wide results and limits: Looking at convalescent patients, a median around 89% of reactive clones were present only post-vaccination.

Treatment of the sample: approximately 10-day PBMC culture with coronavirus spike peptide pools or control peptides (ViraFEST assay). Before Alpha, Beta and Delta appeared in the US, convalescents tested positive (March–December 2020). Culture conditions combined a few million PBMCs per well with 7.5 to 10 IU/ml IL-2 and about 9.8 ug/ml peptide pools. What was sequenced was CD4+ T cells from blood, cultured in vitro. This TCR came from a human donor who had recovered from COVID-19. V gene TRBV10-2 combines with J gene TRBJ2-2; perhaps TRBD1 as D (6 bases). The CDR3 loop is CASSGSGVGELFF. The CDR3 DNA is TGCGCCAGCAGTGGATCAGGGGTCGGGGAGCTGTTTTTT.